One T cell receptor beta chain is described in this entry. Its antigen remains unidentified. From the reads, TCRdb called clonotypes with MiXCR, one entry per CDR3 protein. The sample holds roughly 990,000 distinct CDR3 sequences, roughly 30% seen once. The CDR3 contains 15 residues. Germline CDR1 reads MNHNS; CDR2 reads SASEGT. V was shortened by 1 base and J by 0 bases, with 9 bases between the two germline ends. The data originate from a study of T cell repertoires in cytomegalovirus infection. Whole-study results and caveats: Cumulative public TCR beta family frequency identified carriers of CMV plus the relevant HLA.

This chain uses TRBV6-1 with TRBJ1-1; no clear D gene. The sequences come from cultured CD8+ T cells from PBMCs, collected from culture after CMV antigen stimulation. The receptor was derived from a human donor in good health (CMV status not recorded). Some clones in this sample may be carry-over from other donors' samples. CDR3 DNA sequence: TGTGCCAGCAGTGAAGATCCCAGAATGAACACTGAAGCTTTCTTT. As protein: CASSEDPRMNTEAFF.